This TCR beta chain originates from a study of regulatory T cells in long-lasting Graves disease. Construction of TCR beta libraries relied on iRepertoire HTBI primers and on Arm-PCR targeting CDR3 regions. TCRdb re-analysed the multiplex PCR reads in MiXCR, keeping a single row per CDR3 protein. In the table there are more than 450,000 distinct CDR3 sequences, around 13% of which are singletons. Time point here: newly diagnosed GD, antithyroid drugs for less than 3 months. Making the TCR library involved RNA that had been extracted from PBMCs. This clonotype showed up many times. Separately, the same data were catalogued under a study of T cells in Graves' hyperthyroidism and ophthalmopathy. From that second work: The TCR CDR3 was amplified in a first-round RT-PCR using the HTBI primer set.

This clonotype originated in a woman in her thirties with Graves disease. Here the sequenced sample was peripheral blood mononuclear cells (PBMCs), taken at new diagnosis, from a patient treated with antithyroid drugs.

CDR3 sequence (DNA): TGTGCCTGGGACCCACTGACTAGCGGGACCCTTGGGGATACGCAGTATTTT. This sequence encodes CAWDPLTSGTLGDTQYF. The chain carries TRBV30 and TRBJ2-3; 11 positions match TRBD2. Germline V lookup: CDR1 GTSNPN, CDR2 SVGIG (reference sequence). J was trimmed by 6 bases and V by 5 bases; bases with no gene match: 16. The CDR3 extends over 17 amino acids.